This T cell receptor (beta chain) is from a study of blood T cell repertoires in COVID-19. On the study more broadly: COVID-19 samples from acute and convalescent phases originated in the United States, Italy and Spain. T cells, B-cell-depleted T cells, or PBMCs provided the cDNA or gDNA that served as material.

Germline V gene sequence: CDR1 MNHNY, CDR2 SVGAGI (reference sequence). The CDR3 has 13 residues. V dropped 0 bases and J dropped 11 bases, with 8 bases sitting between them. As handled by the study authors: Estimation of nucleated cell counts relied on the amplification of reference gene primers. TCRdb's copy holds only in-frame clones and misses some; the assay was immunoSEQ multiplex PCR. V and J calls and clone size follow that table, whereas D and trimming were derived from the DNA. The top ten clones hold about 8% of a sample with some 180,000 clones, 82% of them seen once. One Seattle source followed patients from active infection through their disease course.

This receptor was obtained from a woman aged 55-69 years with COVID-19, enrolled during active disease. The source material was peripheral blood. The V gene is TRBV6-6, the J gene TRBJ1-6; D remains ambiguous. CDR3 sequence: CASSYSSEAPLHF. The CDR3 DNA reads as TGTGCCAGCAGTTACTCGTCGGAGGCACCCCTCCACTTT.